Each of the 20 T cell receptor beta chains below was sequenced from the same sample in a study of blood T cell repertoires in COVID-19. Assay: immunoSEQ multiplex PCR; the TCRdb copy retains only in-frame clones and omits some. The table lists about 220,000 clones, 80% of them singletons, with 9.5% to 15% in the top ten. Sequenced input: peripheral blood. The source of these receptors is a human donor in a cohort sampled during active COVID-19.

V is TRBV9 and J is TRBJ2-3, with D tentatively TRBD1 (5 bases). The CDR3 totals 15 residues. Germline CDR1 is SGDLS and CDR2 is YYNGEE. Trimming left V 4 bases short and J 2 bases short, with 14 bases between. DNA of the CDR3: TGTGCCAGCAGCAATGACAGACCTTACACAGATACGCAGTATTTT. Residues: CASSNDRPYTDTQYF.

The V call is TRBV10-3, the J call TRBJ2-1, with TRBD1 identical over 8 bases. The CDR3 is 13 residues long. Per germline, CDR1 ENHRY and CDR2 SYGVKD. V lost 3 bases, J lost 10 bases, and 5 bases stayed unmatched. The CDR3 here is CAISETDRGEQFF. The DNA of the CDR3 is TGTGCCATCAGTGAAACTGACAGGGGCGAGCAGTTCTTC.

This chain connects TRBV28 to TRBJ1-2; 7 bases map to TRBD1. The J segment lost 8 bases and the V segment lost 3 bases, leaving 3 bases of the junction unmatched. Germline V gives CDR1 MDHEN, CDR2 SYDVKM. This CDR3 contains 12 residues. The CDR3 loop is CASSFKGAGYTF. The CDR3 DNA is TGTGCCAGCAGTTTTAAGGGGGCAGGCTACACCTTC.

V gene TRBV5-1 combines with J gene TRBJ2-3, with D possibly matching TRBD1 (6 bases). CDR3 length equals 16 residues. Germline values: CDR1 SGHRS, CDR2 YFSETQ. Trimming took off 0 bases at V and 0 bases at J, with 11 bases between the two ends. CDR3 sequence reads: CASSLEGDTSTDTQYF. Written as DNA, the CDR3 is TGCGCCAGCAGCTTGGAGGGGGATACTAGCACAGATACGCAGTATTTT.

The chain uses TRBV7-2 and TRBJ1-3; D is unclear. V was shortened by 2 bases and J by 3 bases, with 5 bases between the two germline ends. CDR3 size: 13 residues. The germline gives CDR1 SGHTA, CDR2 FQGNSA. CDR3 sequence: CASSLTRGNTIYF. The CDR3, as DNA: TGTGCCAGCAGCTTAACGCGTGGAAACACCATATATTTT.

The gene calls are TRBV28 and TRBJ2-1; possibly TRBD2 for D (6 bases). The V end lost 10 bases, the J end lost 7 bases, and 20 bases lay between the germline ends. The germline CDR1 and CDR2 sequences are MDHEN and SYDVKM. This CDR3 is built from 14 residues. CDR3 sequence: CATGGARPRNEQFF. CDR3 sequence (DNA): TGTGCCACCGGAGGGGCGAGGCCGCGAAATGAGCAGTTCTTC.

The chain uses TRBV1 and TRBJ2-1; TRBD2, the table's D call, lacks a check against the DNA. TRBV1 is a recognized pseudogene. The CDR3 has 20 amino acids. CDR3 coding DNA: TGCACCAGCAGCCTCCAGTTCGGGGGAACTATTTCAAACTCCTACAATGAGCAGTTCTTC. It is translated as CTSSLQFGGTISNSYNEQFF.

The chain employs TRBV6-5 and TRBJ2-5, with TRBD1 matching 7 bases. V gave up 6 bases and J gave up 4 bases; unmatched junction bases: 2. From germline, CDR1 is MNHEY and CDR2 SVGAGI. The CDR3 length is 12 residues. CDR3 loop: CASRTGPETQYF. Here the CDR3 DNA reads TGTGCCAGCAGGACAGGGCCAGAGACCCAGTACTTC.

Concerning this clone: Relative to the germline gene, one junction end is altered; a read error may explain this. The rearrangement uses TRBV5-4 and TRBJ1-5, with 7 bases matching TRBD1. The length of the CDR3 is 15 residues. Germline-derived CDR1 and CDR2 are SGHNT and YYREEE (reference sequence). The CDR3 here is CASSYDRAQDQPQHF. CDR3 coding DNA: TGTGCCAGCAGTTATGACAGGGCCCAGGATCAACCCCAGCATTTT.

This clone was recorded once. V usage is TRBV11-3 and J usage is TRBJ1-1; a weak D match, TRBD1 (5 bases). The V gene lost 5 bases and the J gene lost 4 bases, with 11 bases spanning the gap. This CDR3 is built from 13 residues. From germline, CDR1 is SGHNT and CDR2 YENEEA. This CDR3 reads CASSVHRSTEAFF. CDR3 bases: TGTGCCAGCAGCGTCCACAGGTCCACTGAAGCTTTCTTT.

V and J are TRBV10-3 and TRBJ1-4; unclear D gene. Trimming left V 0 bases short and J 5 bases short, with 4 bases between. The CDR3 loop spans 13 amino acids. CDR1 is ENHRY and CDR2 is SYGVKD in the germline V gene. The CDR3 DNA reads as TGTGCCATCAGTGAGTCAGAGAATGAAAAACTGTTTTTT. It codes for CAISESENEKLFF.

The sample holds one count of this clone. The J gene is TRBJ1-1, the V gene TRBV28; 7 bases align to TRBD1. CDR3 length equals 15 residues. Losses at the gene ends were 7 bases for V and 2 bases for J; bases not matched to a gene: 10. Germline V lookup: CDR1 MDHEN, CDR2 SYDVKM. This CDR3 is CASTAGGGYNTEAFF. The CDR3 region has the DNA TGTGCCAGCACGGCTGGAGGGGGCTACAACACTGAAGCTTTCTTT.

The chain employs TRBV7-8 and TRBJ1-2; D ambiguous. Trimming pared 1 base from V and 8 bases from J, leaving 11 bases between. CDR3 length: 13 amino acids. In germline, CDR1 is SGHVS, CDR2 FQNEAQ. The CDR3 region is CASSLEPGGGYTF. The CDR3 DNA sequence: TGTGCCAGCAGCTTAGAGCCAGGCGGGGGCTACACCTTC. The whole variable domain, filled in from reference TRBV7-8 and TRBJ1-2, reads GAGVSQSPRYKVAKRGQDVALRCDPISGHVSLFWYQQALGQGPEFLTYFQNEAQLDKSGLPSDRFFAERPEGSVSTLKIQRTQQEDSAVYLCASSLEPGGGYTFGSGTRLTVV.

The chain has TRBV5-6 and TRBJ2-7; 7 bases fit TRBD1. J was trimmed by 0 bases and V by 1 base; bases with no gene match: 10. Germline V gene lookup returns CDR1 SGHDT and CDR2 YYEEEE. The CDR3 has 17 residues. The CDR3 nucleotides read TGTGCCAGCAGCTTGAGTACTTGGACAGGCATCTCCTACGAGCAGTACTTC. The encoded protein is CASSLSTWTGISYEQYF.

CDR3 coding DNA: TGCGCCAGCAGCCAGCTACCGGGACAGCAAGAGACCCAGTACTTC. Its protein is CASSQLPGQQETQYF. V usage is TRBV4-1 and J usage is TRBJ2-5; 7 bases line up with TRBD1. This CDR3 is built from 15 residues. The junction had 6 bases not matched to a gene; V was cut back by 3 bases and J by 2 bases. Germline loops: CDR1 MGHRA, CDR2 YSYEKL.

The chain uses TRBV6-5 and TRBJ1-1; TRBD1 agrees at 10 bases. In germline, CDR1 is MNHEY, CDR2 SVGAGI. J lost 10 bases, V lost 6 bases, and 11 bases had no gene match. The CDR3 has 14 amino acids. The CDR3 sequence: CASRRQGAREGAFF. CDR3 bases: TGTGCCAGCAGAAGACAGGGGGCAAGGGAGGGAGCTTTCTTT.

V and J are TRBV7-2 and TRBJ2-7; D might be TRBD2 (5 bases). V shed 5 bases and J shed 0 bases, with 11 bases lying between them. Germline values: CDR1 SGHTA, CDR2 FQGNSA. This CDR3 has 14 residues. The CDR3, as DNA: TGTGCCAGCAGCCGTACTAGGAGCTCCTACGAGCAGTACTTC. Its translation: CASSRTRSSYEQYF.

This clone appeared a few times. The chain recombines TRBV6-6 with TRBJ2-1; no clear D gene. V was clipped by 6 bases and J by 3 bases, with 12 bases between them. CDR1 and CDR2 (germline): MNHNY, SVGAGI (reference sequence). This CDR3 spans 14 amino acids. CDR3 in amino acids: CASRDSSRYNEQFF. CDR3 DNA: TGTGCCAGCAGAGACTCCAGTCGCTACAATGAGCAGTTCTTC.

This chain links TRBV28 with TRBJ2-1; D call uncertain. V gave up 3 bases and J gave up 6 bases, with 9 bases separating them. The CDR3 has 13 residues. Looked up from germline, CDR1 is MDHEN and CDR2 is SYDVKM. CDR3 sequence (DNA): TGTGCCAGCAGTTTTGGTGAGCGCAATGAGCAGTTCTTC. Protein sequence: CASSFGERNEQFF. Drawing the rest from reference TRBV28 and TRBJ2-1, the complete variable domain is DVKVTQSSRYLVKRTGEKVFLECVQDMDHENMFWYRQDPGLGLRLIYFSYDVKMKEKGDIPEGYSVSREKKERFSLILESASTNQTSMYLCASSFGERNEQFFGPGTRLTVL.

V is TRBV10-3 and J is TRBJ2-2; possible D gene TRBD1, 7 bases. Looked up from germline, CDR1 is ENHRY and CDR2 is SYGVKD. The CDR3 consists of 15 residues. Trimming shortened V by 3 bases and J by 7 bases, and 15 bases separated the two germline ends. The DNA of the CDR3 is TGTGCCATCAGTGATGGTCAGGGGGGAGTCGGGGAGCTGTTTTTT. This encodes CAISDGQGGVGELFF.